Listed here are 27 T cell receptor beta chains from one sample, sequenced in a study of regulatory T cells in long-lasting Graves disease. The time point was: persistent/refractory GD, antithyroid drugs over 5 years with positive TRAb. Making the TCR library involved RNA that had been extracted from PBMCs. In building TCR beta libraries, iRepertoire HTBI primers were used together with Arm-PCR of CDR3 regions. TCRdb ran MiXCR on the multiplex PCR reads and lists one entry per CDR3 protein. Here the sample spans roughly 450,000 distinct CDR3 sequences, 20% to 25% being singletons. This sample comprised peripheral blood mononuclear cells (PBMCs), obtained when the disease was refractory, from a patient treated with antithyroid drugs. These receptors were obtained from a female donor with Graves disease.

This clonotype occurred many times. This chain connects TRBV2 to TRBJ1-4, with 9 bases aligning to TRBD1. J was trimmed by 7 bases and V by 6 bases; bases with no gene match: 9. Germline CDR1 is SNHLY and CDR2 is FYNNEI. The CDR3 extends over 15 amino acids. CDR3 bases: TGTGCCAGCAGCGCAACCGGGACAGGGAGTGAAAAACTGTTTTTT. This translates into CASSATGTGSEKLFF. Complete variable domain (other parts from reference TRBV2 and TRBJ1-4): EPEVTQTPSHQVTQMGQEVILRCVPISNHLYFYWYRQILGQKVEFLVSFYNNEISEKSEIFDDQFSVERPDGSNFTLKIRSTKLEDSAMYFCASSATGTGSEKLFFGSGTQLSVL.

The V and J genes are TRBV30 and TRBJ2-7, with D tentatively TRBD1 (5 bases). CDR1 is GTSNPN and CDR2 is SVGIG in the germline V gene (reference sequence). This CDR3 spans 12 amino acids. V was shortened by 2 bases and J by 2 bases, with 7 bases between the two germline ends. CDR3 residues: CAWSPGPYEQYF. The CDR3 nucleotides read TGTGCCTGGAGTCCAGGGCCCTACGAGCAGTACTTC.

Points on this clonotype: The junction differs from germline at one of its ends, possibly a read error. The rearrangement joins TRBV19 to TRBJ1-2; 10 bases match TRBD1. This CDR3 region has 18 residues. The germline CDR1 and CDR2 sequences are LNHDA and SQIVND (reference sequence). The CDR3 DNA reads TGTGTCAGTACCCCATTATCCGGGAGACAGGGGGCGCGCTATGGCTACACCTTC. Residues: CVSTPLSGRQGARYGYTF.

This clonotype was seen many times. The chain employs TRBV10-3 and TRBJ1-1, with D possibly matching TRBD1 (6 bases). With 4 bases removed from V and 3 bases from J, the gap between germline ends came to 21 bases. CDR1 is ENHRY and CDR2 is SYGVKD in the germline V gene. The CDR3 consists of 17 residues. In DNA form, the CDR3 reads TGTGCCATCAGTGGGGGGGCGAGGGGCCATCGGGACACTGAAGCTTTCTTT. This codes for CAISGGARGHRDTEAFF.

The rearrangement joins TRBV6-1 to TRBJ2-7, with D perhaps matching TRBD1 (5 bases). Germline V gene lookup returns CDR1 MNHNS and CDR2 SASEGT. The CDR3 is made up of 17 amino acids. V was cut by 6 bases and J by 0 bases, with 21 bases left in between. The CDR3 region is CASSLHDSPRSSYEQYF. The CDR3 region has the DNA TGTGCCAGCAGCCTTCACGACAGTCCTCGCAGCTCCTACGAGCAGTACTTC.

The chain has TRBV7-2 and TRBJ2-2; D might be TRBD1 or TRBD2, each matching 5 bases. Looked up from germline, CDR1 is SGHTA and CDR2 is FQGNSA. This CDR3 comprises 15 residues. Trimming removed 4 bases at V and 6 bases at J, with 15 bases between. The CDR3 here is CASSSFGTSSGELFF. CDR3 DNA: TGTGCCAGCAGCTCTTTCGGGACGTCGTCCGGGGAGCTGTTTTTT. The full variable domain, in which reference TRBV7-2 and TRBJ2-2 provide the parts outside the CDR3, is GAGVSQSPSNKVTEKGKDVELRCDPISGHTALYWYRQSLGQGLEFLIYFQGNSAPDKSGLPSDRFSAERTGGSVSTLTIQRTQQEDSAVYLCASSSFGTSSGELFFGEGSRLTVL.

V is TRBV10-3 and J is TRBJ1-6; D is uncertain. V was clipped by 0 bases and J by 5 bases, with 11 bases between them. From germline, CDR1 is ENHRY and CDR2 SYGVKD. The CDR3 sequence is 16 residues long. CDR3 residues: CAISESRAADNSPLHF. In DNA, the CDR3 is TGTGCCATCAGTGAGTCAAGGGCCGCAGATAATTCACCCCTCCACTTT.

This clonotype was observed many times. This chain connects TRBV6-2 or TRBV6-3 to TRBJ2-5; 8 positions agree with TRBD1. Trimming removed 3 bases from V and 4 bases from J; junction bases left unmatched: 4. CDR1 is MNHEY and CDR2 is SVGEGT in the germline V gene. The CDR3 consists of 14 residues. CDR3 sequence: CASSYQQGGETQYF. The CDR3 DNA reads TGTGCCAGCAGTTATCAACAGGGGGGAGAGACCCAGTACTTC.

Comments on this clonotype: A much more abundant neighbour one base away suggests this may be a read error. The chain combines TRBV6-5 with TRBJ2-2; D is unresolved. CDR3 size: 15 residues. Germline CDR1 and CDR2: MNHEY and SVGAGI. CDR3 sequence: CASSYSSVNTRELFF. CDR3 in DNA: TGTGCCAGCAGTTACTCGAGTGTGAACACCCGGGAGCTGTTTTTT.

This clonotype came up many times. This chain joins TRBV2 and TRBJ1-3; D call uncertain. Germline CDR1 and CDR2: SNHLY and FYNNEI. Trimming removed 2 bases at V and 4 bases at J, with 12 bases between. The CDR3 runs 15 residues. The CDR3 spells CASSEHLAFGNTIYF. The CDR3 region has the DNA TGTGCCAGCAGTGAACATCTGGCGTTCGGAAACACCATATATTTT.

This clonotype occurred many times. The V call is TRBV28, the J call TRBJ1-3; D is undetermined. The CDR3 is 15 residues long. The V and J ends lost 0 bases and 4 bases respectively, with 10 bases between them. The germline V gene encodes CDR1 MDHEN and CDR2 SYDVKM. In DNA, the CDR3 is TGTGCCAGCAGTTTATGGACGGATCCCGGAAACACCATATATTTT. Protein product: CASSLWTDPGNTIYF.

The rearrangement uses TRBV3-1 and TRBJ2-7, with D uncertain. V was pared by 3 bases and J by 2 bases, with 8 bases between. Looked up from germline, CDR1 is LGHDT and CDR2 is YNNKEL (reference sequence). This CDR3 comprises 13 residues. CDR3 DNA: TGTGCCAGCAGCCAGAGCCAGACCTACGAGCAGTACTTC. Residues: CASSQSQTYEQYF.

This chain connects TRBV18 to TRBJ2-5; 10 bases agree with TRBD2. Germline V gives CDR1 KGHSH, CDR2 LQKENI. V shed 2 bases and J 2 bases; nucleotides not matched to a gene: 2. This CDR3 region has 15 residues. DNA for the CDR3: TGTGCCAGCTCACCAGCTAGCGGGGGACAAGAGACCCAGTACTTC. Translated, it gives CASSPASGGQETQYF.

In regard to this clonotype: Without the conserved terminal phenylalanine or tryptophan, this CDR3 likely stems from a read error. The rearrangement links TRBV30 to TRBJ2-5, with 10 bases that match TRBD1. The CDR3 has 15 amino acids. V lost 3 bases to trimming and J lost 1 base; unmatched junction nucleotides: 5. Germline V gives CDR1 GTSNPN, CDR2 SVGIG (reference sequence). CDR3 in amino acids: CAWSRDRGFQETQYS. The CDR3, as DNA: TGTGCCTGGAGCCGGGACAGGGGATTCCAAGAGACCCAGTACTCC.

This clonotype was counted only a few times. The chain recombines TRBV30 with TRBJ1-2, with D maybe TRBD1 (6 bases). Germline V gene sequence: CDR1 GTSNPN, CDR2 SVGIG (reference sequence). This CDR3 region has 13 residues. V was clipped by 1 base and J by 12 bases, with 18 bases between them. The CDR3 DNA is TGTGCCTGGAGTGGAAAGGACAGTGGGGTCGACACCTTC. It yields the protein CAWSGKDSGVDTF.

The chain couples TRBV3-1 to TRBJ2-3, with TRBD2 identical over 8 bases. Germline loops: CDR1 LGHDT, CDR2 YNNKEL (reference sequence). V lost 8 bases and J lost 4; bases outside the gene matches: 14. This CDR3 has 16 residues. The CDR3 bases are TGTGCCAGCTCTCAGGCGGGGGGTAAGGAAGCAGATACGCAGTATTTT. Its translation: CASSQAGGKEADTQYF.

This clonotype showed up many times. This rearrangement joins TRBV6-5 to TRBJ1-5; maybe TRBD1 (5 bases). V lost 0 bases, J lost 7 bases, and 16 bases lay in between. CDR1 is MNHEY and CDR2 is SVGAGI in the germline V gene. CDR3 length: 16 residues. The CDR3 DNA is TGTGCCAGCAGTTACTCGGTGTCCAGGGCGACCCAGCCCCAGCATTTT. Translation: CASSYSVSRATQPQHF.

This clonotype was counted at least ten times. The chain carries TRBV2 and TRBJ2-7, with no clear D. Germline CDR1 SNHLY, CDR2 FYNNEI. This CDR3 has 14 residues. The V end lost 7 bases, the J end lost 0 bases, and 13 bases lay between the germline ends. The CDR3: CASKFGPSSYEQYF. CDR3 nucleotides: TGTGCCAGCAAGTTCGGGCCCAGCTCCTACGAGCAGTACTTC.

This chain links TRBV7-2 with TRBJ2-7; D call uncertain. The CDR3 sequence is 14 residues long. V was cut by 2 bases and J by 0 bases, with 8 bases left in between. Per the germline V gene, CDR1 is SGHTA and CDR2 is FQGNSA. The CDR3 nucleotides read TGTGCCAGCAGCTTATTTTTCGGCTCCTACGAGCAGTACTTC. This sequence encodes CASSLFFGSYEQYF. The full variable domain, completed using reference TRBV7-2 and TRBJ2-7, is GAGVSQSPSNKVTEKGKDVELRCDPISGHTALYWYRQSLGQGLEFLIYFQGNSAPDKSGLPSDRFSAERTGGSVSTLTIQRTQQEDSAVYLCASSLFFGSYEQYFGPGTRLTVT.

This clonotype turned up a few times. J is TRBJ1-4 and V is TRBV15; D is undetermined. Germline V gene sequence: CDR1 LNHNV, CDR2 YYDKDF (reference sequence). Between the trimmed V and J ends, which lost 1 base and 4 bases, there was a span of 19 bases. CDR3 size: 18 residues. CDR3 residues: CATSRAGWKAAFNEKLFF. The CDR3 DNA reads TGTGCCACCAGCAGAGCGGGCTGGAAGGCGGCCTTTAATGAAAAACTGTTTTTT.

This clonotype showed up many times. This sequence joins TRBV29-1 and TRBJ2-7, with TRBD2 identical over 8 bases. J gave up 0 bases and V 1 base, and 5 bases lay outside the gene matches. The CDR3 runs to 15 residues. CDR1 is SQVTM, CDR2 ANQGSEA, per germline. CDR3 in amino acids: CSVEAGGMDSYEQYF. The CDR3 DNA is TGCAGCGTTGAAGCGGGGGGGATGGACTCCTACGAGCAGTACTTC.

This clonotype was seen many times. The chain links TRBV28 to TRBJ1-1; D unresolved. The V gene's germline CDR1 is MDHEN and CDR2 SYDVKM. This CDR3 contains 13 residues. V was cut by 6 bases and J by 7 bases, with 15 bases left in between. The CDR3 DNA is TGTGCCAGCAGCATCCCCCCAGGATTTGAAGCTTTCTTT. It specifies CASSIPPGFEAFF.

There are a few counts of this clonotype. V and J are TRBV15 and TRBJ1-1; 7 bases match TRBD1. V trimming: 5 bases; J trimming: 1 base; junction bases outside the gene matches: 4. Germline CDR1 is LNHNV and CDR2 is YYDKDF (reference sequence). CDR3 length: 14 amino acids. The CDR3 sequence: CATSPRGANTEAFF. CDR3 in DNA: TGTGCCACCAGCCCCAGGGGGGCGAACACTGAAGCTTTCTTT.

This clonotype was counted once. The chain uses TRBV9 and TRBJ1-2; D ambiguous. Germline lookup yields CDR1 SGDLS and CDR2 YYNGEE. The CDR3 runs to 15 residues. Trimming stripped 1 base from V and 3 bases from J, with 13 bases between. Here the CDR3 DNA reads TGTGCCAGCAGCGTATCTGCCATTCTGGACTATGGCTACACCTTC. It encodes CASSVSAILDYGYTF.

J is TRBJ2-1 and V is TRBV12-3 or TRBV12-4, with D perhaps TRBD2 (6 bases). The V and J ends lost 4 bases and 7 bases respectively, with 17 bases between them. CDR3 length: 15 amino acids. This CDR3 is CASSSLGDSRNEQFF. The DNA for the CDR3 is TGTGCCAGCAGTTCGCTGGGGGACTCCAGGAATGAGCAGTTCTTC.

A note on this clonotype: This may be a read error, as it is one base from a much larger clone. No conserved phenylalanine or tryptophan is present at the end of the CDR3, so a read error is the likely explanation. The CDR3 loop is CASSSGGGPLNYGYTL. The CDR3 DNA reads TGTGCCAGCAGCTCGGGGGGGGGCCCCCTTAACTATGGCTACACCCTC. This chain connects TRBV28 to TRBJ1-2; a possible D gene is TRBD1 (6 bases). Trimming cost V 6 bases and J 1 base, with 18 bases left between them. The CDR3 is 16 residues long. The V gene's germline CDR1 is MDHEN and CDR2 SYDVKM.

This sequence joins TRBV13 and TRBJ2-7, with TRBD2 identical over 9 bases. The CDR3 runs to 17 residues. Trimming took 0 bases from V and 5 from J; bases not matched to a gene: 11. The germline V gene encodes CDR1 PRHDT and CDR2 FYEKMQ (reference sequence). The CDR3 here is CASSLGSLAGIWHEQYF. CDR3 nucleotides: TGTGCCAGCAGCTTAGGAAGCCTAGCGGGAATTTGGCACGAGCAGTACTTC. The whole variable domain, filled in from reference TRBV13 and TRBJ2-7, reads AAGVIQSPRHLIKEKRETATLKCYPIPRHDTVYWYQQGPGQDPQFLISFYEKMQSDKGSIPDRFSAQQFSDYHSELNMSSLELGDSALYFCASSLGSLAGIWHEQYFGPGTRLTVT.